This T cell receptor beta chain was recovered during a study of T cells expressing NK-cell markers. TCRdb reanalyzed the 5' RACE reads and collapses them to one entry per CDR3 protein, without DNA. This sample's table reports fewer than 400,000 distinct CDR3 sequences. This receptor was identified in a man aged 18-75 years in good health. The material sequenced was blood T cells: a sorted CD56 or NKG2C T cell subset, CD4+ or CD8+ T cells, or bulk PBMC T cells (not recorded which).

The CDR3 protein is CASSQLSWANTEAFF. V and J are TRBV7-9 and TRBJ1-1; there is no DNA to check the TCRdb D call of TRBD1. Looked up from germline, CDR1 is SEHNR and CDR2 is FQNEAQ (reference sequence). The CDR3 has 15 residues.